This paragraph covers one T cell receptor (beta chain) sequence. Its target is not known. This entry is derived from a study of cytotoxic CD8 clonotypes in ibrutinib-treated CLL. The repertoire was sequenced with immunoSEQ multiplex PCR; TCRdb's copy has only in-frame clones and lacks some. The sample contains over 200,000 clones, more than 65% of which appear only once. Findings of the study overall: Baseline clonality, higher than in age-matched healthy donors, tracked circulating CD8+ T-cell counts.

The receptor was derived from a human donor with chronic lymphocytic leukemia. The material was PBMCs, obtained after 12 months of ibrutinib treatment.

The DNA for the CDR3 is TGTGCCAGCAGTTACGGTATCTCCTACGAGCAGTACTTC. Its protein product is CASSYGISYEQYF. The gene calls are TRBV6-5 and TRBJ2-7; D gene uncertain. The CDR3 totals 13 residues. V was pared by 2 bases and J by 0 bases, with 5 bases between. The V gene's germline CDR1 is MNHEY and CDR2 SVGAGI.